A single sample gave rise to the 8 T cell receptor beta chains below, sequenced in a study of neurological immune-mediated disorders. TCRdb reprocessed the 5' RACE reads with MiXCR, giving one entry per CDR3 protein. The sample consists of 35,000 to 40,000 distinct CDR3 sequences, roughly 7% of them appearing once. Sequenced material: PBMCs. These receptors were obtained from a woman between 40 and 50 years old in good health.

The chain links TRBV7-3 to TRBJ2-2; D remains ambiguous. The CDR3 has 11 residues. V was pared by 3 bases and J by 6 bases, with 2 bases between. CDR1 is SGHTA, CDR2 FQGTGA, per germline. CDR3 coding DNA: TGTGCCAGCAGCTTGGCCGGGGAGCTGTTTTTT. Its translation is CASSLAGELFF.

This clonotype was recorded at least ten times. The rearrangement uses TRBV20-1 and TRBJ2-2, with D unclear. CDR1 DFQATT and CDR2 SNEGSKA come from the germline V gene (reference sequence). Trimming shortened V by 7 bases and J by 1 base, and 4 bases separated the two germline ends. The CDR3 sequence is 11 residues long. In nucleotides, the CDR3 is TGCAGTGGGCGGAACACCGGGGAGCTGTTTTTT. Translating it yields CSGRNTGELFF.

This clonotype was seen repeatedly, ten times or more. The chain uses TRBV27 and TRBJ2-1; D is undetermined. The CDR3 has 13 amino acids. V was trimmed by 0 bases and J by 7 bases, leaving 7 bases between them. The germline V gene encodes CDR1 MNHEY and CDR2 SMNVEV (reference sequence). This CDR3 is CASSLSGSNEQFF. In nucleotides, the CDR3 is TGTGCCAGCAGTTTATCAGGGTCGAATGAGCAGTTCTTC.

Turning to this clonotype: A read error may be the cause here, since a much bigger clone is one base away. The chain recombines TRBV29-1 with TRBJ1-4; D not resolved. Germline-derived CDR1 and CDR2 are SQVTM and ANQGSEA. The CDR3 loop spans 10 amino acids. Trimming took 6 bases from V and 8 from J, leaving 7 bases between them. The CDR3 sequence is CSVRTEKLFF. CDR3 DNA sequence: TGCAGCGTCCGAACCGAAAAACTGTTTTTT.

This CDR3 is CASSFMFTYGYTF. CDR3 sequence (DNA): TGTGCCAGCAGTTTTATGTTCACTTATGGCTACACCTTC. The V gene is TRBV28, the J gene TRBJ1-2; no reliable D call. The V end lost 3 bases, the J end lost 5 bases, and 10 bases lay between the germline ends. Germline V gives CDR1 MDHEN, CDR2 SYDVKM. The CDR3 sequence is 13 residues long.

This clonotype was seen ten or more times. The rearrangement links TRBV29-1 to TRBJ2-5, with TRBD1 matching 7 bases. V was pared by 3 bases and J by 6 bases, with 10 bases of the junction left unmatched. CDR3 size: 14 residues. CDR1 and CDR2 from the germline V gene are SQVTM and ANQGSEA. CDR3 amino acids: CSVDTEQGIKTQYF. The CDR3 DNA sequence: TGCAGCGTTGATACGGAACAGGGGATAAAGACCCAGTACTTC.

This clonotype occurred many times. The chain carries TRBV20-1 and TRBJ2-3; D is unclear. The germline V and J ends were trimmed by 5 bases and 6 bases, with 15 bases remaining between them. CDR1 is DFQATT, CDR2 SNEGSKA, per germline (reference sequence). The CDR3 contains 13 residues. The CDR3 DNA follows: TGCAGTGCTGACGGGCCTCCGGAGGATACGCAGTATTTT. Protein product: CSADGPPEDTQYF.

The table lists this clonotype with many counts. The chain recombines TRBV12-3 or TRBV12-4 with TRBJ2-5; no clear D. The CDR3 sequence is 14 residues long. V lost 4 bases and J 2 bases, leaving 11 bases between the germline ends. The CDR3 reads CASSSLDGQETQYF. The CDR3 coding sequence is TGTGCCAGCAGTTCATTGGACGGACAAGAGACCCAGTACTTC.